The T cell receptor (beta chain) described here comes from a study of PD-1 blockade in classical Hodgkin lymphoma. Points from the study as a whole: Lower baseline TCR diversity was reported for newly diagnosed patients than for healthy donors. Complete responders' diversity at baseline resembled that of newly diagnosed patients. TCR diversity rose significantly by C4D1 in CD4+ but not CD8+ cells.

Libraries were prepared by immunoSEQ multiplex PCR; TCRdb keeps only in-frame clonotypes and omits some of them. The sample lists approximately 61,000 clones, 87% occurring once. Time point here: cycle 4 day 1 (C4D1), after 6 weeks of nivolumab. Every one of the patients relapsed after autologous stem cell transplantation (brentuximab vedotin exposure was variable). Details on this clone: Its antigen is not identified.

The CDR3 covers 15 residues. Trimming at V came to 3 bases and at J to 5 bases, leaving 6 bases not matched to a gene. Germline V gives CDR1 SGHRS, CDR2 YFSETQ. The chain combines TRBV5-1 with TRBJ1-1; 11 positions agree with TRBD1. The TCR sequence derives from a human donor with classical Hodgkin lymphoma. The sample in question was peripheral blood mononuclear cells (PBMCs), obtained before the fourth cycle of nivolumab. The CDR3 DNA follows: TGCGCCAGCAGCTCCCATGGGACAGGGGGGACTGAAGCTTTCTTT. It translates to CASSSHGTGGTEAFF. The full variable domain, with the rest looked up from reference TRBV5-1 and TRBJ1-1, is KAGVTQTPRYLIKTRGQQVTLSCSPISGHRSVSWYQQTPGQGLQFLFEYFSETQRNKGNFPGRFSGRQFSNSRSEMNVSTLELGDSALYLCASSSHGTGGTEAFFGQGTRLTVV.